The 13 T cell receptor beta chains below were found in one sample sequenced in a study of T cells in Graves' hyperthyroidism and ophthalmopathy (dated by TCRdb to about 2019). The library was made by multiplex PCR. Sequenced using an Illumina HiSeq 2000. TCR beta CDR3 regions were amplified from RNA transcripts. The first round of RT-PCR for the TCR CDR3 was performed with the HTBI primer set and the Qiagen OneStep RT-PCR kit. The public reads were quality trimmed at Q25 with fastp and then assembled into clones with MiXCR by TCRdb, keeping productive beta chains. Under each unique CDR3 protein, matching rows form one entry showing the most common genes and DNA. The sample table contains about 560,000 distinct CDR3 sequences; only one count was recorded for approximately 15% of them. The top ten clones comprise about 18% of the sample. Sequencing used blood. These receptors all stem from a woman younger than 30 with Graves' hyperthyroidism.

This chain links TRBV28 with TRBJ2-7, with D perhaps TRBD1 or TRBD2 (5 bases each). The V gene's germline CDR1 is MDHEN and CDR2 SYDVKM. Between the trimmed V and J ends, which lost 6 bases and 6 bases, there was a span of 18 bases. This CDR3 contains 14 residues. The CDR3 region is CASRFRDPGREQYF. Written as DNA, the CDR3 is TGTGCCAGCAGATTCCGGGACCCCGGTCGCGAGCAGTACTTC.

This clonotype was observed at least ten times. This sequence joins TRBV6-5 and TRBJ1-5; D unclear. V was trimmed by 6 bases and J by 3 bases, leaving 6 bases between them. Germline V CDR1 and CDR2: MNHEY, SVGAGI. CDR3 length: 12 amino acids. CDR3 in amino acids: CASSTPNQPQHF. The CDR3 nucleotides are TGTGCCAGCAGCACACCCAATCAGCCCCAGCATTTT.

On this clonotype: Possible read error: a much larger clone is one base away. This chain uses TRBV5-1 with TRBJ1-1; the D is unclear. Germline V gene data show CDR1 as SGHRS and CDR2 as YFSETQ. This CDR3 is built from 15 residues. Trimming removed 5 bases at V and 0 bases at J, with 14 bases between. CDR3 sequence (DNA): TGCGCCAGCAGGTCGAGGACGGATATGAACACTGAAGCTTTCTTT. Translation gives CASRSRTDMNTEAFF.

There are many counts of this clonotype. This chain uses TRBV27 with TRBJ2-7; the D gene could be TRBD1 or TRBD2 (5 bases each). Germline-derived CDR1 and CDR2 are MNHEY and SMNVEV (reference sequence). The CDR3 covers 18 residues. Trimming stripped 2 bases from V and 3 bases from J, with 23 bases between. CDR3 sequence (DNA): TGTGCCAGCAGTTTAGGAGGCTTCGACAGACCTATACTCTACGAGCAGTACTTC. Amino acid sequence: CASSLGGFDRPILYEQYF.

The chain combines TRBV5-1 with TRBJ1-3; D uncertain. CDR1 and CDR2 (germline): SGHRS, YFSETQ. This CDR3 spans 12 amino acids. V lost 4 bases to trimming and J lost 8 bases, with 10 bases between them. The CDR3 bases are TGCGCCAGCAGCCGACCCGGGGACACCATATATTTT. Translating gives CASSRPGDTIYF.

This clonotype has ten or more counts. The chain recombines TRBV11-3 with TRBJ2-1; TRBD2 matches 9 bases. Germline V gives CDR1 SGHNT, CDR2 YENEEA. The trim removed 5 bases at V and 3 bases at J, leaving 11 bases unmatched. The CDR3 totals 17 residues. The CDR3 loop is CASSPRLGRGGYNEQFF. The CDR3 nucleotides read TGTGCCAGCAGCCCACGACTCGGGCGGGGGGGCTACAATGAGCAGTTCTTC.

This chain uses TRBV5-1 with TRBJ2-1; TRBD2 matches at 10 bases. The CDR3 is made up of 17 amino acids. Germline V gene data show CDR1 as SGHRS and CDR2 as YFSETQ. With 3 bases clipped from V and 8 bases from J, the junction kept 14 bases outside the gene matches. The CDR3 reads CASSSKDRSGRADEQFF. In DNA form, the CDR3 reads TGCGCCAGCAGCTCCAAAGATCGAAGCGGGAGGGCGGATGAGCAGTTCTTC. Drawing the rest from reference TRBV5-1 and TRBJ2-1, the complete variable domain is KAGVTQTPRYLIKTRGQQVTLSCSPISGHRSVSWYQQTPGQGLQFLFEYFSETQRNKGNFPGRFSGRQFSNSRSEMNVSTLELGDSALYLCASSSKDRSGRADEQFFGPGTRLTVL.

The chain has TRBV7-2 and TRBJ1-3; TRBD1 matches at 8 bases. This CDR3 has 15 residues. Germline V gene sequence: CDR1 SGHTA, CDR2 FQGNSA. The junction had 4 bases not matched to a gene; V was cut back by 4 bases and J by 2 bases. The CDR3 protein is CASSSGTGAGNTIYF. In DNA, the CDR3 is TGTGCCAGCAGCTCAGGGACAGGAGCTGGAAACACCATATATTTT.

The chain recombines TRBV19 with TRBJ1-1; no clear D. The CDR3 is 14 residues long. Trimming removed 5 bases from V and 1 base from J, with 11 bases in between. Germline CDR1 and CDR2: LNHDA and SQIVND (reference sequence). In DNA form, the CDR3 reads TGTGCCAGTAGTCCCCAACTCACGAACACTGAAGCTTTCTTT. This translates into CASSPQLTNTEAFF.

In its sample, this clonotype was seen a few times. The chain has TRBV5-1 and TRBJ1-1; D is ambiguous. V lost 2 bases and J 5 bases, leaving 19 bases between the germline ends. This CDR3 has 16 residues. Germline values: CDR1 SGHRS, CDR2 YFSETQ. The DNA of the CDR3 is TGCGCCAGCAGCTTCGGCACATTCGAAGTTTTGACTGAAGCTTTCTTT. Translation gives CASSFGTFEVLTEAFF.

The chain recombines TRBV20-1 with TRBJ2-3; D is undetermined. The CDR3 is 13 residues long. V gave up 0 bases and J gave up 4 bases, with 8 bases separating them. Germline-derived CDR1 and CDR2 are DFQATT and SNEGSKA (reference sequence). The CDR3 protein is CSARDVRSDTQYF. CDR3 sequence (DNA): TGCAGTGCTAGAGATGTTAGGTCAGATACGCAGTATTTT.

The rearrangement joins TRBV11-2 to TRBJ1-3; D is possibly TRBD1 (6 bases). This CDR3 spans 16 amino acids. Germline CDR1 is SGHAT and CDR2 is FQNNGV. The V gene lost 5 bases and the J gene lost 0 bases, with 14 bases spanning the gap. The CDR3 sequence: CASSPHGGPSGNTIYF. For the CDR3, the DNA is TGTGCCAGCAGCCCACATGGGGGGCCCTCTGGAAACACCATATATTTT.

This clonotype was seen at least ten times. The V and J genes are TRBV28 and TRBJ2-7, with 7 bases aligning to TRBD1. The CDR3 contains 14 residues. Germline CDR1 reads MDHEN; CDR2 reads SYDVKM. Germline trimming cut 4 bases from V and 2 bases from J; bases unmatched to any gene: 5. CDR3 DNA sequence: TGTGCCAGCAGTTACCGGGACAGAACCTACGAGCAGTACTTC. Translation gives CASSYRDRTYEQYF.